This T cell receptor (beta chain) stems from a study of blood T cell repertoires in COVID-19. Libraries were prepared by immunoSEQ multiplex PCR; TCRdb keeps only in-frame clonotypes and omits some of them. The data contain some 110,000 clones, around nine tenths of them seen just once; the ten biggest clones take up approximately 6%. The CDR3 extends over 15 amino acids. The ends lost 2 bases at V and 0 bases at J; junction bases unmatched: 2. Germline V gene sequence: CDR1 KGHSH, CDR2 LQKENI. The receptor was derived from a human donor in a cohort sampled during active COVID-19. The chain links TRBV18 to TRBJ1-1, with 8 positions matching TRBD1. Sequenced sample: peripheral blood. CDR3 bases: TGTGCCAGCTCACCATGGGGACAGGTGAACACTGAAGCTTTCTTT. Protein sequence: CASSPWGQVNTEAFF.